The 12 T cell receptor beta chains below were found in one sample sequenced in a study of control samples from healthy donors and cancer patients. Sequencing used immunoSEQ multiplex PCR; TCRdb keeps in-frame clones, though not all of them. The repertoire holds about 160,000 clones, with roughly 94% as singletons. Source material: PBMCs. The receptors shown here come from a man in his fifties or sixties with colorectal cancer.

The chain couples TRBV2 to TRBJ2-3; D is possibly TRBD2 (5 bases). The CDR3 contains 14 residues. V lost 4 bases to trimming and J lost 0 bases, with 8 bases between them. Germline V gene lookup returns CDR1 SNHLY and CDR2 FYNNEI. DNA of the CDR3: TGTGCCAGCAGTGCACGGGGAAGCACAGATACGCAGTATTTT. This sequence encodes CASSARGSTDTQYF.

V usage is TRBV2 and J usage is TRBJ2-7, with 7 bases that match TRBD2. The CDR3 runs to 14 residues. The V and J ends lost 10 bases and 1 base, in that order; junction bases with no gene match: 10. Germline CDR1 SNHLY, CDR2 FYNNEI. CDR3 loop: CANSRASGSYEQYF. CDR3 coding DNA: TGTGCCAATAGCAGGGCTAGCGGATCCTACGAGCAGTACTTC. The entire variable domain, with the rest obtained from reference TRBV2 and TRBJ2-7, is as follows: EPEVTQTPSHQVTQMGQEVILRCVPISNHLYFYWYRQILGQKVEFLVSFYNNEISEKSEIFDDQFSVERPDGSNFTLKIRSTKLEDSAMYFCANSRASGSYEQYFGPGTRLTVT.

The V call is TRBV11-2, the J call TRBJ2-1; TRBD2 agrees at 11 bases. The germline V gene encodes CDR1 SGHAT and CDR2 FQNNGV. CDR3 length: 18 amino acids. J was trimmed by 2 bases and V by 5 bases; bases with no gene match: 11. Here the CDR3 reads CASSPNPLAGDAYNEQFF. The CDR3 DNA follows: TGTGCCAGCAGCCCCAACCCACTAGCGGGGGATGCCTACAATGAGCAGTTCTTC.

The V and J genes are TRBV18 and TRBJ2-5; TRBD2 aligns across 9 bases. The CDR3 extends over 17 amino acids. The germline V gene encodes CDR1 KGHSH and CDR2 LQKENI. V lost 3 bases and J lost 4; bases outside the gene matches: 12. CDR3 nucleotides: TGTGCCAGCTCACCCCGTGCGGGGGGGGATCGAAGAGAGACCCAGTACTTC. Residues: CASSPRAGGDRRETQYF. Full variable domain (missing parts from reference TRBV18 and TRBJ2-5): NAGVMQNPRHLVRRRGQEARLRCSPMKGHSHVYWYRQLPEEGLKFMVYLQKENIIDESGMPKERFSAEFPKEGPSILRIQQVVRGDSAAYFCASSPRAGGDRRETQYFGPGTRLLVL.

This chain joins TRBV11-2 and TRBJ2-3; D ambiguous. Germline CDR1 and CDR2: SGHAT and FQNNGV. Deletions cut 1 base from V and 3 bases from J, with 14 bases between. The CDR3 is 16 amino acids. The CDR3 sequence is CASSLGAGRGTDTQYF. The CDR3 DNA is TGTGCCAGCAGCTTAGGGGCTGGTCGTGGTACAGATACGCAGTATTTT.

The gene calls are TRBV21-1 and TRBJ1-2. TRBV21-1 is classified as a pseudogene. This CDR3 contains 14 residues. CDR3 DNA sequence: TGTGCCAGCAGGCGCAGACCGCTTAACTATGGCTACACCTTC. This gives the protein CASRRRPLNYGYTF.

The CDR3 DNA sequence: TGTGCCACCAGTGATGTGGGCAATCAGCCCCAGCATTTT. Protein sequence: CATSDVGNQPQHF. The chain employs TRBV24-1 and TRBJ1-5, with D hard to call. Germline lookup yields CDR1 KGHDR and CDR2 SFDVKD. V gave up 3 bases and J gave up 2 bases, with 4 bases separating them. This CDR3 region has 13 residues.

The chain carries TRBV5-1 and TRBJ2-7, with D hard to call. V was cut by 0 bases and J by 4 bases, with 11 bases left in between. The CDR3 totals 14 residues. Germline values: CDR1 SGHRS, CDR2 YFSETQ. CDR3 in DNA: TGCGCCAGCAGCTTGGGTCAGCTTCCTTACGAGCAGTACTTC. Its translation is CASSLGQLPYEQYF.

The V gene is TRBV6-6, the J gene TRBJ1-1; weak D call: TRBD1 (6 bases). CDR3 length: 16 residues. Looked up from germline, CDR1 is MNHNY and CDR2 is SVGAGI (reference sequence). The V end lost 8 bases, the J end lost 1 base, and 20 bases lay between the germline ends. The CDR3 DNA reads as TGTGCCAGCTCAAATGGGGGCCAGGGGCAGAACACTGAAGCTTTCTTT. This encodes CASSNGGQGQNTEAFF.

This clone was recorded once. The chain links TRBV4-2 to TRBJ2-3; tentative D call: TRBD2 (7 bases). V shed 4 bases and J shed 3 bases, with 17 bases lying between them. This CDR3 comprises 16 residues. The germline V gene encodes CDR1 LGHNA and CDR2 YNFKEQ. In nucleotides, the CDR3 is TGTGCCAGCAGCCCATTCAGAGGGGGGGCTACAGATACGCAGTATTTT. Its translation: CASSPFRGGATDTQYF.

This CDR3 reads CASSQISLNTEAFF. DNA of the CDR3: TGCGCCAGCAGCCAAATATCCTTGAACACTGAAGCTTTCTTT. The V gene is TRBV4-1, the J gene TRBJ1-1; D call uncertain. Trimming removed 2 bases from V and 0 bases from J, with 7 bases in between. Germline V CDR1 and CDR2: MGHRA, YSYEKL. The CDR3 sequence is 14 residues long.

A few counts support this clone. The DNA for the CDR3 is TGTGCCAGCAGCTTAGTACGACTACCTCATTCCGCCCAGTACTTC. This codes for CASSLVRLPHSAQYF. The chain joins TRBV7-8 to TRBJ2-5, with D maybe TRBD2 (5 bases). V was pared by 1 base and J by 9 bases, with 18 bases between. CDR3 length: 15 residues. The germline V gene has CDR1 SGHVS and CDR2 FQNEAQ.